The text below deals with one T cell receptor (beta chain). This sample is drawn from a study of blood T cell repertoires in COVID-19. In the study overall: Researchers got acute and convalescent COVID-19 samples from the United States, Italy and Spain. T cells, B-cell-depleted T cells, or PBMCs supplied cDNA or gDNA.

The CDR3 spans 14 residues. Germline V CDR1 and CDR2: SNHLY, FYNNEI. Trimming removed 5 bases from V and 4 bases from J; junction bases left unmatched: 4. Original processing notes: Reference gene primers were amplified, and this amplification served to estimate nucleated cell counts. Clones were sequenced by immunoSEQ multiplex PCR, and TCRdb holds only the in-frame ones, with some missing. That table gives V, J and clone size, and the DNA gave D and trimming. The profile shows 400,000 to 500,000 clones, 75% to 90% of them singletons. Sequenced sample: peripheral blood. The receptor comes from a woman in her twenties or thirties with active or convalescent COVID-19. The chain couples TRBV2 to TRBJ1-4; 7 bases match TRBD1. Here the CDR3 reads CASSYRGNNEKLFF. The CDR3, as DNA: TGTGCCAGCAGTTACAGGGGAAATAATGAAAAACTGTTTTTT.